The rows below give T cell receptor beta chains drawn from one sample of a study of cytomegalovirus exposure and HLA in healthy donors. TCRdb keeps only in-frame clones here, not all; method: immunoSEQ multiplex PCR. The profile shows 200,000 or so clones, just over 90% of them singletons. Sequencing used PBMCs. The source of these receptors is a woman under 30 in good health and CMV-seronegative. The CDR3 runs from the conserved cysteine through the conserved F or W. A D gene is named only where the DNA matches it firmly. Size values are once, few and many counts, or a class for expanded clones, and some rows have none.

d_call,clone_size,j_call,v_call,cdr3_aa,cdr3_nt
TRBD2,.,TRBJ2-1,TRBV6-5,CASSYGGREGYNEQFF,TGTGCCAGCAGTTATGGTGGGCGGGAGGGGTACAATGAGCAGTTCTTC
TRBD1,.,TRBJ1-1,TRBV9,CASSVAGTGWAFF,TGTGCCAGCAGCGTAGCTGGGACAGGGTGGGCTTTCTTT
.,once,TRBJ2-7,TRBV18,CASSPPMGSSYEQYF,TGTGCCAGCTCGCCCCCCATGGGGAGCTCCTACGAGCAGTACTTC
.,.,TRBJ2-7,TRBV7-3,CASSLIGGSYEQYF,TGTGCCAGCAGCTTAATAGGCGGCTCCTACGAGCAGTACTTC
.,.,TRBJ1-4,TRBV5-7,CASSLVVLSNEKLFF,TGTGCCAGCAGCTTGGTGGTACTCTCGAATGAAAAACTGTTTTTT
.,.,TRBJ2-1,TRBV5-1,CASSYIADEQFF,TGCGCCAGCAGCTATATAGCGGATGAGCAGTTCTTC
.,.,TRBJ2-2,TRBV28,CATRTGELFF,TGTGCCACCCGCACCGGGGAGCTGTTTTTT
.,.,TRBJ1-1,TRBV5-1,CASSISGGVNTEAFF,TGCGCCAGCAGCATTTCGGGGGGAGTAAACACTGAAGCTTTCTTT
TRBD1,.,TRBJ2-3,TRBV28,CASSTGGIDTQYF,TGTGCCAGCAGTACAGGGGGAATAGATACGCAGTATTTT
.,once,TRBJ2-5,TRBV10-1,CASSESRPSGVMETQYF,TGCGCCAGCAGTGAGTCAAGGCCGTCAGGGGTAATGGAGACCCAGTACTTC
TRBD1,.,TRBJ2-3,TRBV5-1,CASSSGQVLSTDTQYF,TGCGCCAGCAGCTCGGGACAGGTTCTTAGCACAGATACGCAGTATTTT
.,.,TRBJ1-2,TRBV7-9,CASSLYTQWEGYTF,TGTGCCAGCAGCTTATATACCCAGTGGGAGGGCTACACCTTC
TRBD1,.,TRBJ2-3,TRBV11-3,CASSPGGSTDTQYF,TGTGCCAGCAGCCCAGGGGGAAGCACAGATACGCAGTATTTT
TRBD1,.,TRBJ2-7,TRBV6-5,CASTEGTGNYEQYF,TGTGCCAGCACCGAAGGGACAGGGAACTACGAGCAGTACTTC
.,.,TRBJ2-3,TRBV4-1,CASSRGDTQYF,TGCGCCAGCAGCAGAGGAGATACGCAGTATTTT
.,.,TRBJ2-1,TRBV11-2,CASSFRGRGPIYNEQFF,TGTGCCAGCAGCTTCCGCGGGCGGGGGCCCATCTACAATGAGCAGTTCTTC
TRBD1,once,TRBJ2-7,TRBV5-5,CASSPYDRVGDEQYF,TGTGCCAGCAGCCCTTATGACAGGGTGGGCGACGAGCAGTACTTC
.,.,TRBJ2-5,TRBV11-2,CASSSGQQETQYF,TGTGCCAGCAGCTCTGGCCAACAAGAGACCCAGTACTTC
.,.,TRBJ1-2,TRBV6-5,CASSYTANYGYTF,TGTGCCAGCAGTTACACAGCTAACTATGGCTACACCTTC
.,once,TRBJ1-4,TRBV28,CASSRWDTSTNEKLFF,TGTGCCAGCAGCCGTTGGGACACTTCAACTAATGAAAAACTGTTTTTT
TRBD1,.,TRBJ1-2,TRBV9,CASSAGTAPNYGYTF,TGTGCCAGCAGCGCCGGGACAGCCCCTAACTATGGCTACACCTTC
.,.,TRBJ2-7,TRBV15,CATSRVDTNYEQYF,TGTGCCACCAGCAGAGTGGATACTAACTACGAGCAGTACTTC
.,.,TRBJ1-5,TRBV19,CASSILEGGNQPQHF,TGTGCCAGTAGTATTTTGGAGGGCGGCAATCAGCCCCAGCATTTT
TRBD1,.,TRBJ2-5,TRBV7-7,CASSLGLVTGVETQYF,TGTGCTAGCAGCTTGGGCCTAGTGACAGGGGTGGAGACCCAGTACTTC
.,.,TRBJ2-5,TRBV6-1,CASSEAPGSYQETQYF,TGTGCCAGCAGTGAAGCGCCCGGGAGTTATCAAGAGACCCAGTACTTC
TRBD1,.,TRBJ1-3,TRBV11-2,CASSYSDRGGNTIYF,TGTGCCAGCAGCTACTCGGACAGGGGTGGAAACACCATATATTTT
.,.,TRBJ1-5,TRBV4-1,CASSQAELIHSNQPQHF,TGCGCCAGCAGCCAAGCCGAGCTAATCCATAGCAATCAGCCCCAGCATTTT
.,once,TRBJ2-2,TRBV6-5,CASSYSAGHTGELFF,TGTGCCAGCAGTTACTCGGCGGGACACACCGGGGAGCTGTTTTTT
.,.,TRBJ1-3,TRBV5-1,CASSTGLSGNTIYF,TGCGCCAGCAGCACCGGACTTTCCGGAAACACCATATATTTT
.,once,TRBJ2-2,TRBV29-1,CSATGTLNTGELFF,TGCAGCGCAACCGGGACACTGAACACCGGGGAGCTGTTTTTT
.,.,TRBJ1-2,TRBV6-5,CASSIQEYYGYTF,TGTGCCAGCAGCATACAGGAGTACTATGGCTACACCTTC